The following is a T cell receptor (beta chain) sequence with its context. For both chains, the TCRalpha and TCRbeta cDNA went through two nested PCRs of around 15 and 9 cycles. From the 5' RACE reads, TCRdb lists one entry per CDR3 protein and no DNA. The table lists 350,000 to 500,000 distinct CDR3 sequences. The data derive from a study of monozygotic twins with inflammatory bowel disease. Germline V gives CDR1 SGHKS, CDR2 YYEKEE (reference sequence). The CDR3 totals 17 residues. The J gene is TRBJ2-5, the V gene TRBV5-5; TCRdb's assignment of TRBD2 cannot be checked, as there is no DNA. The sequenced sample was blood. This clonotype originated in a human donor with ulcerative colitis or Crohn's disease, or a healthy co-twin of an affected twin (not recorded which). CDR3: CASSPSATSGGYETQYF. Full variable domain (outside the CDR3, taken from reference TRBV5-5 and TRBJ2-5): DAGVTQSPTHLIKTRGQQVTLRCSPISGHKSVSWYQQVLGQGPQFIFQYYEKEERGRGNFPDRFSARQFPNYSSELNVNALLLGDSALYLCASSPSATSGGYETQYFGPGTRLLVL.